The rows below give T cell receptor beta chains drawn from one sample of a study of OX40 agonist ivuxolimab in advanced cancers. Libraries were prepared by immunoSEQ multiplex PCR; TCRdb keeps only in-frame clonotypes and omits some of them. The sample yields roughly 86,000 clones, 85% to 90% seen once. The material sequenced was CD4+ or CD8+ T cells sorted from blood, taken in a trial of the OX40 agonist ivuxolimab. These TCRs come from an adult with an advanced solid tumor such as melanoma, head and neck, liver or kidney cancer. Both conserved end residues are part of each CDR3. The D gene is left open where the match is weak. Clone size appears in some rows only: once, few, many, or a class for an expanded clone.

clone size	V gene	J gene	D gene	CDR3 protein	CDR3 DNA
once	TRBV5-1	TRBJ2-2	TRBD1	CATTRDLQGSSPGELFF	TGCGCCACCACACGGGACCTACAGGGGTCGTCCCCCGGGGAGCTGTTTTTT
.	TRBV6-5	TRBJ2-7	TRBD2	CASSYSTSGPYEQYF	TGTGCCAGCAGTTACTCGACTAGCGGACCCTACGAGCAGTACTTC
.	TRBV5-1	TRBJ2-2	TRBD1	CASSAAGTGRTGELFF	TGCGCCAGCAGCGCCGCCGGGACAGGGAGGACCGGGGAGCTGTTTTTT
.	TRBV27	TRBJ2-5	.	CASNGRGRLETQYF	TGTGCCAGCAATGGCAGGGGCCGGTTAGAGACCCAGTACTTC
.	TRBV19	TRBJ2-3	TRBD2	CASSRAGGEGTDTQYF	TGTGCCAGTAGTCGTGCGGGGGGCGAAGGGACAGATACGCAGTATTTT
.	TRBV19	TRBJ2-3	TRBD1	CASSFSTGQDADTQYF	TGTGCCAGTAGTTTCTCCACGGGACAGGACGCAGATACGCAGTATTTT
.	TRBV9	TRBJ2-3	TRBD2	CASSVVGGAADTQYF	TGTGCCAGCAGCGTAGTGGGAGGGGCGGCAGATACGCAGTATTTT
.	TRBV27	TRBJ2-7	TRBD1	CASSPGQGYEQYF	TGTGCCAGCAGCCCGGGACAGGGCTACGAGCAGTACTTC
once	TRBV6-5	TRBJ2-2	.	CASSYSTSRLGGELFF	TGTGCCAGCAGTTACTCGACCTCCCGGTTGGGCGGGGAGCTGTTTTTT
.	TRBV6-6	TRBJ1-4	.	CASSYGVVEKKLFF	TGTGCCAGCAGTTACGGGGTCGTGGAGAAAAAACTGTTTTTT
once	TRBV28	TRBJ1-2	.	CASRAWTGLYGYTF	TGTGCCAGCAGAGCGTGGACGGGACTCTATGGCTACACCTTC
few	TRBV28	TRBJ1-2	.	CASSFSHGYTF	TGTGCCAGCAGTTTCAGTCATGGCTACACCTTC